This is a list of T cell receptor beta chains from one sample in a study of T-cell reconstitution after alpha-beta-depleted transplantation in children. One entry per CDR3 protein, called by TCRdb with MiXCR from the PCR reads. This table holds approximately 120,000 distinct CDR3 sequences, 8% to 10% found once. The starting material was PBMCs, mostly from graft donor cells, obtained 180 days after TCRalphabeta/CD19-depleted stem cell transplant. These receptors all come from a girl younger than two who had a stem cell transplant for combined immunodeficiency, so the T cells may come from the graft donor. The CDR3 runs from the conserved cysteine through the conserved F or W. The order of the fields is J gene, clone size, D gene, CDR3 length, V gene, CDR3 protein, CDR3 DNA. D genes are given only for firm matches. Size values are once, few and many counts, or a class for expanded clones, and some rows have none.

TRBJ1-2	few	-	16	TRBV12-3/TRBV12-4	CASSPSTGLRVYGYTF	TGTGCCAGCAGTCCTTCCACAGGTCTCAGGGTCTATGGCTACACCTTC
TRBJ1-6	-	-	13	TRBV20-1	CSARRLRNSPLHF	TGCAGTGCTAGACGCCTGCGGAATTCACCCCTCCACTTT
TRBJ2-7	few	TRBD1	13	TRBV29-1	CSVSGTVSYEQYF	TGCAGCGTCTCCGGGACAGTCTCCTACGAGCAGTACTTC
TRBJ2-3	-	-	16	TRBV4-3	CASSHPVTQSTDTQYF	TGCGCCAGCAGCCACCCCGTGACCCAGAGCACAGATACGCAGTATTTT
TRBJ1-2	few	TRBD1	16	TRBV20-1	CSARDLRTGGYYGYTF	TGCAGTGCTAGAGATCTTAGGACAGGGGGGTACTATGGCTACACCTTC
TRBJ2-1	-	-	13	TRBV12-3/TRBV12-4	CASSRESFNEQFF	TGTGCCAGCAGCCGTGAGTCATTCAATGAGCAGTTCTTC
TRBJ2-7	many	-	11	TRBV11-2	CASESFYEQYF	TGTGCCAGCGAATCGTTCTACGAGCAGTACTTC
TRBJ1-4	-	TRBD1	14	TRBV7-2	CASSRQGTNEKLFF	TGTGCCAGCAGTCGACAGGGAACTAATGAAAAACTGTTTTTT
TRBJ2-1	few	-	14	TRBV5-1	CASSAVSSYNEQFF	TGCGCCAGCAGCGCGGTGAGCTCCTACAATGAGCAGTTCTTC
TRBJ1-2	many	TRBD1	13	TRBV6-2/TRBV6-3	CASSRPGQQLYTF	TGTGCCAGCAGCCGCCCGGGACAGCAACTCTACACCTTC
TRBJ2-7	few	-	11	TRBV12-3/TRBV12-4	CASSGSWKQYF	TGTGCCAGCAGTGGGTCGTGGAAGCAGTACTTC
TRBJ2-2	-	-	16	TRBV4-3	CASSYLGTPNTGELFF	TGCGCCAGCAGCTATCTAGGGACACCCAACACCGGGGAGCTGTTTTTT
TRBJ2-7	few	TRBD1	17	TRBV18	CASSPNLSGQGTGEQYF	TGTGCCAGCTCACCAAATCTTTCTGGACAGGGGACAGGCGAGCAGTACTTC
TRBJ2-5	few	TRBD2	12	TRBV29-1	CSGVAGVETQYF	TGCAGCGGGGTAGCGGGAGTGGAGACCCAGTACTTC
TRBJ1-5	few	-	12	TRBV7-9	CASSWGLQPQHF	TGTGCCAGCAGCTGGGGGCTCCAGCCCCAGCATTTT
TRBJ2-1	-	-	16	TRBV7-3	CASSFSGGGSYNEQFF	TGTGCCAGCAGCTTTTCAGGGGGGGGGTCCTACAATGAGCAGTTCTTC
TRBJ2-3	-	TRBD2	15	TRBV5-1	CASSLIAGGPDTQYF	TGCGCCAGCAGCTTGATCGCGGGGGGGCCGGATACGCAGTATTTT
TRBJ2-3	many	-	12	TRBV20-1	CSASRPPGAQYF	TGCAGTGCTTCCCGGCCCCCCGGTGCGCAGTATTTT
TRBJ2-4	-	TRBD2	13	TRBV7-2	CATSGMVKNIQYF	TGTGCAACTAGCGGGATGGTCAAAAACATTCAGTACTTC
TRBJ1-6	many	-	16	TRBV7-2	CASSPQRSQNNSPLHF	TGTGCCAGCAGCCCGCAGAGGAGTCAGAATAATTCACCCCTCCACTTT
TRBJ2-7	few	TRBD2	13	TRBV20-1	CSAKAGPTYEQYF	TGCAGTGCCAAAGCGGGGCCGACCTACGAGCAGTACTTC
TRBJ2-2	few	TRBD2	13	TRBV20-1	CSANWGRAGELFF	TGCAGTGCTAACTGGGGGAGGGCCGGGGAGCTGTTTTTT
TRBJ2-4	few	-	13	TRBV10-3	CAISESRRNIQYF	TGTGCCATCAGTGAGAGCAGGAGAAACATTCAGTACTTC
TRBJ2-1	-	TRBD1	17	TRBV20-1	CSARQRPDRDLYHEQFF	TGCAGTGCTAGACAACGGCCTGACAGGGATCTCTACCATGAGCAGTTCTTC
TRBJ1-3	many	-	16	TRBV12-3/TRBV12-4	CASSDLRGTSGNTIYF	TGTGCCAGCAGCGATTTGAGGGGCACCTCTGGAAACACCATATATTTT
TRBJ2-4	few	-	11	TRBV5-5	CASSKSNIQYF	TGTGCCAGCAGCAAAAGTAACATTCAGTACTTC
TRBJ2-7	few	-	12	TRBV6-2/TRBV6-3	CASRSDRYEQYF	TGTGCCAGCAGATCCGACCGCTACGAGCAGTACTTC
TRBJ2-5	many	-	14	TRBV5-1	CASRKGGVRETQYF	TGCGCCAGCAGGAAGGGAGGAGTTCGAGAGACCCAGTACTTC
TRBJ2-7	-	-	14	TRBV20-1	CSARGLGWRNEQYF	TGCAGTGCCAGAGGACTGGGTTGGAGGAACGAGCAGTACTTC
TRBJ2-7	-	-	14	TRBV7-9	CASSAETGAYEQYF	TGTGCCAGCAGCGCCGAGACAGGCGCCTACGAGCAGTACTTC
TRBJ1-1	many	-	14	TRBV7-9	CASSLGTGNTEAFF	TGTGCCAGCAGCTTAGGAACAGGGAACACTGAAGCTTTCTTT
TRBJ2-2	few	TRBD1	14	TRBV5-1	CASSPGTGYGELFF	TGCGCCAGCAGCCCCGGGACAGGGTACGGGGAGCTGTTTTTT
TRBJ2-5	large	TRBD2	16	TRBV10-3	CAISESTSGSQETQYF	TGTGCCATCAGTGAGTCGACTAGCGGGTCCCAAGAGACCCAGTACTTC
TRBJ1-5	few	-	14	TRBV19	CASNFRGSDQPQHF	TGTGCCAGTAATTTCAGGGGCAGCGATCAGCCCCAGCATTTT
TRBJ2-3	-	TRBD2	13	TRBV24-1	CATSDQGLAPQYF	TGTGCCACCAGTGATCAGGGACTAGCGCCGCAGTATTTT
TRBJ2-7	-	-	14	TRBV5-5	CASSLSGARYEQYF	TGTGCCAGCAGCCTGTCGGGGGCGCGCTACGAGCAGTACTTC
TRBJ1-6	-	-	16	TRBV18	CASSRDSFLYNSPLHF	TGTGCCAGCTCCCGAGACTCCTTCCTTTATAATTCACCCCTCCACTTT
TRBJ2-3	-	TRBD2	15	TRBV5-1	CASSLVAGGPDTQYF	TGCGCCAGCAGCTTGGTGGCGGGGGGGCCAGATACGCAGTATTTT
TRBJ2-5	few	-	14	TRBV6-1	CASSELQAEQTQYF	TGTGCCAGCAGTGAGTTGCAGGCCGAACAGACCCAGTACTTC
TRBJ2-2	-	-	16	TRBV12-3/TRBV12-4	CASTSRAPPNTGELFF	TGTGCCAGCACCAGCCGGGCCCCCCCGAACACCGGGGAGCTGTTTTTT
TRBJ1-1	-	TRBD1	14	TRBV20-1	CSVGEGQLNTEAFF	TGCAGTGTTGGAGAGGGACAGCTGAACACTGAAGCTTTCTTT
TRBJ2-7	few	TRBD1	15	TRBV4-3	CASSPEQGARNEQYF	TGCGCCAGCAGCCCCGAACAGGGGGCGCGGAACGAGCAGTACTTC
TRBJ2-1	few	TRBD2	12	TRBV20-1	CSGSGAYNEQFF	TGCAGTGGAAGCGGGGCGTACAATGAGCAGTTCTTC
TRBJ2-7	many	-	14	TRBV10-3	CAISLGQDYYEQYF	TGTGCCATCAGCCTTGGACAGGACTACTACGAGCAGTACTTC
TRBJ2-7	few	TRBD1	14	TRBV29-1	CSVVIGGKRYEQYF	TGCAGCGTTGTTATAGGGGGCAAGCGCTACGAGCAGTACTTC
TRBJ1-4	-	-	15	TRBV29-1	CSALGVISTNEKLFF	TGCAGCGCCCTAGGAGTCATTTCAACTAATGAAAAACTGTTTTTT
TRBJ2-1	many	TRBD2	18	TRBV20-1	CSARAWGLAGGLYNEQFF	TGCAGTGCTAGGGCCTGGGGACTAGCGGGAGGGCTCTACAATGAGCAGTTCTTC
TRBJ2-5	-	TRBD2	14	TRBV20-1	CSAPRPGGRETQYF	TGCAGTGCTCCCCGTCCGGGGGGTAGGGAGACCCAGTACTTC